This paragraph covers one T cell receptor beta chain sequence. Its antigen is still unknown. In each case, RNA was isolated and then reverse transcribed into cDNA as the sequencing template. Here immunoSEQ multiplex PCR was the method, and the copy in TCRdb shows in-frame clones only, minus some. The sample lists approximately 59,000 clones; approximately 46% were seen once. The data stem from a study of CD8+ T cells in alopecia areata. General study points: Scalp sequencing captures resident alphabeta T cells of normal skin too.

Patients with alopecia areata provided lesional scalp punch biopsies as well as peripheral blood. T lymphocytes (CD4+ and CD8+) were sorted from PBMCs. CDR3 length: 15 amino acids. Trimming took 3 bases from V and 1 from J; bases not matched to a gene: 4. Germline CDR1 SGHRS, CDR2 YFSETQ. The chain links TRBV5-1 to TRBJ2-3; TRBD2 matches at 8 bases. This sample comprised CD8+ T cells sorted from blood, obtained at week 0. This receptor was taken from a human donor with alopecia areata. The CDR3 DNA reads TGCGCCAGCAGCTACGGGACTAGTGGCACAGATACGCAGTATTTT. It specifies CASSYGTSGTDTQYF.